This is a list of T cell receptor beta chains from one sample in a study of human T cells and chemical hapten exposure. Via MiXCR, TCRdb re-called the RACE reads, giving one row per CDR3 protein. The repertoire holds approximately 88,000 distinct CDR3 sequences, with roughly 13% as singletons. Specimen: whole blood, collected in connection with sensitization to the hapten diphenylcyclopropenone (DPC). The receptors originated from a woman aged 50 to 60 with alopecia areata. Some clones in this sample may be carry-over from other donors' samples. CDR3s include the opening cysteine and the closing phenylalanine or tryptophan. Fields, in order: D gene, J gene, V gene, CDR3 protein. The D gene is left open where the match is weak.

>TRBD2|TRBJ2-3|TRBV24-1
CATSDSLADNTQYF
>NA|TRBJ1-4|TRBV21-1
CASTPEKGSKLFF
>NA|TRBJ1-1|TRBV29-1
CSVGPLMNTEAFF
>TRBD2|TRBJ2-1|TRBV11-2
CASSLDPGGRAYNEQFF
>TRBD2|TRBJ2-7|TRBV20-1
CSVPGLAYEQYF
>NA|TRBJ1-1|TRBV4-1
CASSQEMSQKLTEAFF
>NA|TRBJ2-7|TRBV11-2
CASSLIGAARPYEQYF
>TRBD2|TRBJ2-5|TRBV29-1
CSVDSGTSGSSQYF
>TRBD1|TRBJ1-2|TRBV16
CASSQTDRGYGYTF
>TRBD1|TRBJ1-1|TRBV19
CASSIEDRALTEAFF
>TRBD1|TRBJ2-1|TRBV12-3/TRBV12-4
CASVDRVSYNEQFF
>NA|TRBJ2-2|TRBV14
CASSQVEVANTGELFF
>TRBD2|TRBJ2-1|TRBV20-1
CSAIGLAGDSNEQFF
>NA|TRBJ1-1|TRBV28
CASSPPPGFSNTEAFF
>NA|TRBJ2-5|TRBV10-3
CAISDLGGREETQYF
>TRBD1|TRBJ1-4|TRBV18
CASSPSGTGDEKLFF